This TCR beta chain was recorded in a study of blood T cell repertoires in COVID-19. Per the authors' pipeline: Researchers report that nucleated cell counts were estimated from reference gene primer amplification. TCRdb's copy holds only in-frame clones and misses some; the assay was immunoSEQ multiplex PCR. That table is the source of V, J and clone size, and D and trimming were worked out from the DNA. The table lists hundreds of thousands of clones, roughly 90% of them singletons. The germline V gene has CDR1 LNHNV and CDR2 YYDKDF (reference sequence). This CDR3 region has 16 residues. The ends were cut back, 2 bases at V and 3 bases at J, with 14 bases in the middle.

This TCR derives from a man in his sixties with COVID-19, enrolled during active disease. Sequenced: peripheral blood. The chain employs TRBV15 and TRBJ1-5; D is undetermined. The CDR3, as DNA: TGTGCCACCAGCAGACGATATCCGACTTACAATCAGCCCCAGCATTTT. It translates to CATSRRYPTYNQPQHF.